The present T cell receptor beta chain was sequenced within a study of T-cell reconstitution after alpha-beta-depleted transplantation in children. Study-level results: T-cell counts and diversity were attributed mostly to newly produced T cells one year after transplant.

V was pared by 4 bases and J by 13 bases, with 22 bases between. CDR1 SQVTM and CDR2 ANQGSEA come from the germline V gene. The CDR3 extends over 13 amino acids. The authors prepared the TCRbeta library with unique molecular identifiers. TCRdb reanalysed the PCR reads using MiXCR and keeps one entry per CDR3 protein. The repertoire holds 780,000 or so distinct CDR3 sequences, around 17% seen once, with approximately 5% in the top ten. A remark on this clonotype: What it binds is unknown.

This clonotype originated in a male patient younger than 18 who had a stem cell transplant for acute lymphoblastic leukemia, so the T cells may come from the graft donor. Here the sequenced sample was PBMCs, mostly from graft donor cells, taken 360 days after TCRalphabeta/CD19-depleted stem cell transplant. The chain couples TRBV29-1 to TRBJ1-1; unclear D gene. DNA of the CDR3: TGCAGCGTTGTACTTCAGGCTCGTGGTCGGGGTTTCTTT. Its translation: CSVVLQARGRGFF.